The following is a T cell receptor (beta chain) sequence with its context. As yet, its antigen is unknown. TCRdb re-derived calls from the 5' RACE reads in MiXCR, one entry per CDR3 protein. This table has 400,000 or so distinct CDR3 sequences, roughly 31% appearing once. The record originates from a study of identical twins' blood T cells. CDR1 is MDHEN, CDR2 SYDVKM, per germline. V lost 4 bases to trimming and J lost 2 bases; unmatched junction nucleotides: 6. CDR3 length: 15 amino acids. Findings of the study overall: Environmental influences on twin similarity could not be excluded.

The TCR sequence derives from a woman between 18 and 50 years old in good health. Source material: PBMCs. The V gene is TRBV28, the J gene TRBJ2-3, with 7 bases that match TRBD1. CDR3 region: CASSSRDRYTDTQYF. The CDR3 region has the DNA TGTGCCAGCAGTTCCCGGGACAGATACACAGATACGCAGTATTTT.